The present T cell receptor (beta chain) was sequenced within a study of blood T cell repertoires in COVID-19. Study overall: COVID-19 samples, acute and convalescent, were from the United States, Italy and Spain. PBMCs, B-cell-depleted T cells, or T cells provided the cDNA or gDNA that made up the material.

The germline V gene has CDR1 MDHEN and CDR2 SYDVKM. The CDR3 contains 15 residues. After removal of 4 bases from V and 7 bases from J, the junction contained 8 bases not matched to a gene. Authors' methods: Quantification of nucleated cells was approximated via reference gene primer amplification. Assay: immunoSEQ multiplex PCR; the TCRdb copy retains only in-frame clones and omits some. V and J calls and clone size are those listed in that table; D and trimming were worked out from the DNA. The table includes more than 95,000 clones, 75% to 90% detected once. This TCR was sampled from a man in his sixties with acute or convalescent COVID-19. The sample was peripheral blood. The chain employs TRBV28 and TRBJ1-2; 11 bases map to TRBD1. CDR3 loop: CASSSGQGVLSGYTF. The DNA of the CDR3 is TGTGCCAGCAGTTCGGGACAGGGGGTATTGAGTGGCTACACCTTC.